A selection of T cell receptor beta chains follows, all from one sample in a study of cytomegalovirus exposure and HLA in healthy donors. The data were produced by immunoSEQ multiplex PCR, yet TCRdb's version contains in-frame clones alone and is incomplete. Its table records under 90,000 clones. The sequencing sample was made of PBMCs. The receptors stem from a female donor in good health and CMV-seropositive. Each CDR3 is given with its conserved first and last residue. A D gene is named only where the DNA matches it firmly.

>TRBJ2-3|.|TRBV19
CASSLRGDTSTDTQYF
>TRBJ2-7|TRBD2|TRBV5-1
CASSLAATSHITYEQYF
>TRBJ1-5|TRBD1|TRBV28
CASSFPGQDSNQPQHF
>TRBJ2-2|TRBD1|TRBV29-1
CSAGTGLAGELFF
>TRBJ2-3|.|TRBV19
CASSSSAGTDTQYF
>TRBJ1-1|.|TRBV20-1
CSASRTDKAFF
>TRBJ2-7|.|TRBV4-1
CASSHLPPGANYEQYF
>TRBJ1-1|.|TRBV6-6
CASSDPQGTEAFF
>TRBJ1-4|TRBD1|TRBV11-2
CASSGPTGATNEKLFF
>TRBJ1-5|.|TRBV5-8
CASSFGTRQVSNQPQHF
>TRBJ2-1|.|TRBV5-6
CASSAWTVAYNEQFF
>TRBJ2-3|.|TRBV6-1
CASSLVDTQYF
>TRBJ2-7|TRBD2|TRBV5-6
CASSATSGGYEQYF
>TRBJ2-7|TRBD2|TRBV18
CASSAGGLADNYEQYF
>TRBJ1-1|TRBD1|TRBV27
CASRDRGGTEAFF
>TRBJ1-5|.|TRBV19
CASTPRGYGANQPQHF
>TRBJ2-3|.|TRBV9
CASSVDQSTDTQYF
>TRBJ2-1|TRBD2|TRBV7-3
CASSLTGGMNEQFF
>TRBJ2-5|TRBD2|TRBV27
CASSSRSGGLPGAQYF
>TRBJ2-7|.|TRBV21-1
CASSRNPTSGSYEQYF
>TRBJ1-1|.|TRBV25-1
CASSVVGDTEAFF
>TRBJ2-7|.|TRBV6-5
CASRQTGSAYEQYF
>TRBJ1-1|TRBD1|TRBV6-6
CASSTQTGENTEAFF
>TRBJ2-1|.|TRBV11-1
CASSLTGEQFF
>TRBJ1-6|TRBD1|TRBV4-1
CASSQAFRTGNNSPLHF
>TRBJ1-1|TRBD1|TRBV2
CASSVDRGGGTEAFF
>TRBJ1-3|.|TRBV7-9
CASSLRQAGNTIYF
>TRBJ1-5|TRBD1|TRBV10-2
CALLKRGQGGNQPQHF
>TRBJ2-7|.|TRBV5-6
CASSAGFGGPREQYF
>TRBJ2-7|TRBD1|TRBV10-3
CAIRRQGAKYEQYF
>TRBJ2-7|.|TRBV5-1
CASSLDTTQGYEQYF
>TRBJ1-1|.|TRBV6-1
CASSWQGRVTEAFF
>TRBJ1-4|.|TRBV5-6
CASSSIGDTTTNEKLFF
>TRBJ2-1|.|TRBV5-1
CASSFGNRAYNEQFF
>TRBJ2-3|TRBD1|TRBV15
CATSRDRGSTDTQYF
>TRBJ2-3|TRBD2|TRBV18
CASSPRSGSSTDTQYF
>TRBJ2-7|TRBD2|TRBV5-4
CASSLAGVYEQYF